This entry lists 24 T cell receptor beta chains sequenced from one sample in a study of shared clonotypes between healthy human individuals. Profiled with immunoSEQ multiplex PCR; TCRdb holds only in-frame clones, not every one. The sample lists roughly 2,300,000 clones, approximately 90% occurring once. The material sequenced was naive CD4+ T cells from PBMCs. The subset: CD45RA+ positively selected. The receptors were gathered from a man in his late teens or twenties in good health. Some clones in this sample may be carry-over from other donors' samples.

In the case of this clone: One end of the junction is discordant with germline, which a read error may explain. This sequence joins TRBV6-4 and TRBJ1-6; D is undetermined. CDR1 is MRHNA, CDR2 SNTAGT, per germline. The CDR3 sequence is 8 residues long. CDR3 coding DNA: TGTGCCAGCAGTGATGGTAGGTTT. Protein sequence: CASSDGRF.

The chain links TRBV4-1 to TRBJ2-6; D remains ambiguous. V was pared by 4 bases and J by 4 bases, with 20 bases between. The CDR3 has 18 amino acids. Germline CDR1 MGHRA, CDR2 YSYEKL. This chain's CDR3 is CASSPGGRILSGANVLTF. The CDR3 bases are TGCGCCAGCAGCCCGGGCGGAAGGATCCTATCCGGGGCCAACGTCCTGACTTTC.

The chain couples TRBV18 to TRBJ1-2, with D hard to call. The CDR3 consists of 15 residues. Germline CDR1 reads KGHSH; CDR2 reads LQKENI. Deletions cut 4 bases from V and 6 bases from J, with 18 bases between. The CDR3 is CASSQSRAGPNGYTF. For the CDR3, the DNA is TGTGCCAGCTCACAGTCAAGGGCGGGCCCTAATGGCTACACCTTC.

The chain's CDR3 is CASSPNGLSLGTQYF. The CDR3 coding sequence is TGTGCCAGCTCACCCAACGGCTTGTCCCTGGGGACGCAGTATTTT. This chain connects TRBV18 to TRBJ2-3; D not resolved. In germline, CDR1 is KGHSH, CDR2 LQKENI. CDR3 length: 15 residues. The V and J ends lost 3 bases and 9 bases respectively, with 19 bases between them.

This chain uses TRBV27 with TRBJ1-1; 9 bases are shared with TRBD1. Per the germline V gene, CDR1 is MNHEY and CDR2 is SMNVEV (reference sequence). Losses at the gene ends were 5 bases for V and 4 bases for J; bases not matched to a gene: 5. The CDR3 runs to 14 residues. The CDR3 sequence: CASSPLTGGTEAFF. The CDR3 region has the DNA TGTGCCAGCAGTCCCCTGACAGGGGGCACTGAAGCTTTCTTT.

The J gene is TRBJ2-1, the V gene TRBV30; maybe TRBD2 (5 bases). The germline CDR1 and CDR2 sequences are GTSNPN and SVGIG (reference sequence). The CDR3 has 15 amino acids. V was trimmed by 4 bases and J by 0 bases, leaving 13 bases between them. DNA of the CDR3: TGTGCCTGGAAGCCGAGTGGGAGCTCCTACAATGAGCAGTTCTTC. It translates to CAWKPSGSSYNEQFF.

The chain has TRBV7-2 and TRBJ2-7, with D perhaps assigned TRBD1 or TRBD2 (5 bases each). Trimming pared 5 bases from V and 6 bases from J, leaving 20 bases between. There are 15 residues in the CDR3. CDR1 and CDR2 (germline): SGHTA, FQGNSA. The CDR3 region has the DNA TGTGCCAGCAGCCTTATCGGGGACCCGAGGTTCGAGCAGTACTTC. It is translated as CASSLIGDPRFEQYF.

This chain connects TRBV5-8 to TRBJ2-2; D gene ambiguous. Germline loops: CDR1 SGHTS, CDR2 YDEGEE. Trimming removed 0 bases at V and 6 bases at J, with 9 bases between. The CDR3 sequence is 14 residues long. In DNA form, the CDR3 reads TGTGCCAGCAGCTTGGGGCCTTCAGCCGGGGAGCTGTTTTTT. Amino acids: CASSLGPSAGELFF.

Regarding this clone: The sample has other DNA sequences that encode this CDR3 too. The rearrangement uses TRBV2 and TRBJ2-1; 8 positions agree with TRBD2. The ends lost 5 bases at V and 0 bases at J; junction bases unmatched: 3. This CDR3 is built from 15 residues. CDR1 and CDR2 (germline): SNHLY, FYNNEI. The CDR3 sequence: CASSQLAGSYNEQFF. CDR3 nucleotide sequence: TGTGCCAGCAGTCAGCTAGCGGGCTCCTACAATGAGCAGTTCTTC.

This clone appeared once. The rearrangement joins TRBV4-2 to TRBJ2-7; 8 nucleotides match TRBD2. V shed 5 bases and J 6 bases; nucleotides not matched to a gene: 12. There are 15 residues in the CDR3. Germline assignment: CDR1 LGHNA and CDR2 YNFKEQ. Written as DNA, the CDR3 is TGTGCCAGCAGCTTTGATTCGGGAGGGCCAGGCGAGCAGTACTTC. Its translation: CASSFDSGGPGEQYF.

Only one count was recorded for this clone. CDR3 bases: TGTGCCAGCAGTCTTGGACTAGCGGGGCAAGAGACCCAGTACTTC. It translates to CASSLGLAGQETQYF. The gene calls are TRBV28 and TRBJ2-5; 12 nucleotides agree with TRBD2. Germline loops: CDR1 MDHEN, CDR2 SYDVKM. The CDR3 spans 15 residues. V shed 5 bases and J 2 bases; nucleotides not matched to a gene: 3.

The chain has TRBV28 and TRBJ1-2, with D unresolved. There are 14 residues in the CDR3. Germline lookup yields CDR1 MDHEN and CDR2 SYDVKM. The V gene lost 3 bases and the J gene lost 7 bases, with 15 bases spanning the gap. CDR3 bases: TGTGCCAGCAGTTTTGGTACATCCACACCTGGCTACACCTTC. Translation: CASSFGTSTPGYTF.

This chain links TRBV5-1 with TRBJ2-3; 12 bases align to TRBD2. V gave up 3 bases and J gave up 4 bases; unmatched junction bases: 12. Looked up from germline, CDR1 is SGHRS and CDR2 is YFSETQ. The CDR3 spans 18 residues. This chain's CDR3 is CASSSGGLAGGRPDTQYF. CDR3 sequence (DNA): TGCGCCAGCAGCTCCGGCGGGCTAGCGGGAGGGAGGCCAGATACGCAGTATTTT.

With respect to this clone: Other DNA sequences within the sample encode an identical CDR3. J is TRBJ2-3 and V is TRBV9; D uncertain. V was trimmed by 4 bases and J by 0 bases, leaving 3 bases between them. CDR3 length equals 12 residues. Germline CDR1 reads SGDLS; CDR2 reads YYNGEE. CDR3 sequence reads: CASSPSTDTQYF. CDR3 in DNA: TGTGCCAGCAGCCCCAGCACAGATACGCAGTATTTT.

The rearrangement links TRBV19 to TRBJ2-3, with 9 bases fitting TRBD2. Losses at the gene ends were 7 bases for V and 4 bases for J; bases not matched to a gene: 9. Per the germline V gene, CDR1 is LNHDA and CDR2 is SQIVND (reference sequence). This CDR3 region has 15 residues. The CDR3 spells CASTPGLAYADTQYF. CDR3 in DNA: TGTGCCAGTACTCCGGGACTAGCTTATGCAGATACGCAGTATTTT.

This clone was seen a single time. The chain links TRBV5-1 to TRBJ2-7, with D perhaps TRBD1 (6 bases). The CDR3 runs to 16 residues. The germline V gene encodes CDR1 SGHRS and CDR2 YFSETQ. V shed 4 bases and J shed 0 bases, with 17 bases lying between them. CDR3 loop: CASSEQGTPVSYEQYF. CDR3 sequence (DNA): TGCGCCAGCAGCGAACAAGGGACACCGGTCTCCTACGAGCAGTACTTC.

This chain joins TRBV6-5 and TRBJ2-7; TRBD1 might be the D (6 bases). Germline V gives CDR1 MNHEY, CDR2 SVGAGI. The CDR3 contains 15 residues. The germline V and J ends were trimmed by 6 bases and 0 bases, with 15 bases remaining between them. The CDR3: CASRINRDPSYEQYF. In nucleotides, the CDR3 is TGTGCCAGCAGGATTAACAGGGACCCCTCCTACGAGCAGTACTTC.

This clone was found a few times. The rearrangement uses TRBV19 and TRBJ2-7; either TRBD1 or TRBD2 may fit D (6 bases each). CDR3 length: 13 amino acids. Germline V gene sequence: CDR1 LNHDA, CDR2 SQIVND (reference sequence). Between the trimmed V and J ends, which lost 3 bases and 6 bases, there was a span of 12 bases. CDR3 sequence reads: CASSIRGQPEQYF. Written as DNA, the CDR3 is TGTGCCAGTAGTATCCGGGGGCAGCCCGAGCAGTACTTC.

This clone has only one observation. The DNA for the CDR3 is TGTGCCAGCAACAACAGGGACAGGCCTAACTATGGCTACACCTTC. This sequence encodes CASNNRDRPNYGYTF. The rearrangement joins TRBV6-5 to TRBJ1-2, with 8 bases matching TRBD1. V shed 7 bases and J 0 bases; nucleotides not matched to a gene: 7. Germline values: CDR1 MNHEY, CDR2 SVGAGI. This CDR3 spans 15 amino acids.

This clone was counted a few times. This chain links TRBV7-9 with TRBJ1-1; no definite D call. V was clipped by 5 bases and J by 3 bases, with 10 bases between them. CDR3 length equals 13 residues. Germline values: CDR1 SEHNR, CDR2 FQNEAQ (reference sequence). CDR3 in DNA: TGTGCCAGCAGCCCGGGATTATACACTGAAGCTTTCTTT. As protein: CASSPGLYTEAFF. The variable domain in full, with the rest retrieved from reference TRBV7-9 and TRBJ1-1, is DTGVSQNPRHKITKRGQNVTFRCDPISEHNRLYWYRQTLGQGPEFLTYFQNEAQLEKSRLLSDRFSAERPKGSFSTLEIQRTEQGDSAMYLCASSPGLYTEAFFGQGTRLTVV.

To note about this clone: The identical CDR3 is also encoded by other nucleotide sequences in the sample. This chain connects TRBV6-5 to TRBJ1-2; tentative D call: TRBD1 (5 bases). This CDR3 spans 15 amino acids. Between the trimmed V and J ends, which lost 0 bases and 2 bases, there was a span of 10 bases. CDR1 MNHEY and CDR2 SVGAGI come from the germline V gene. CDR3: CASSYSGRGNYGYTF. DNA for the CDR3: TGTGCCAGCAGTTACTCGGGAAGGGGCAACTATGGCTACACCTTC.

This chain joins TRBV7-9 and TRBJ1-3, with no clear D. V was clipped by 3 bases and J by 2 bases, with 11 bases between them. This CDR3 has 15 amino acids. Germline values: CDR1 SEHNR, CDR2 FQNEAQ (reference sequence). The CDR3 loop reads CASSFPGVPGNTIYF. The DNA of the CDR3 is TGTGCCAGCAGCTTCCCCGGGGTTCCTGGAAACACCATATATTTT.

In its sample, this clone was seen a few times. The V call is TRBV28, the J call TRBJ1-3; possibly TRBD1 for D (5 bases). V lost 6 bases and J 1 base, leaving 10 bases between the germline ends. This CDR3 contains 14 residues. Germline-derived CDR1 and CDR2 are MDHEN and SYDVKM. CDR3 bases: TGTGCCAGCAGCGCTGGACATTCTGGAAACACCATATATTTT. This sequence encodes CASSAGHSGNTIYF.

The chain links TRBV10-3 to TRBJ1-3; D gene unclear. This CDR3 contains 14 residues. V gave up 5 bases and J gave up 4 bases, with 12 bases separating them. The germline gives CDR1 ENHRY, CDR2 SYGVKD. The CDR3 loop is CAISTPAAGNTIYF. CDR3 DNA sequence: TGTGCCATCAGTACACCGGCCGCGGGAAACACCATATATTTT.